This record covers a single T cell receptor beta chain. This entry belongs to a study of blood T cell repertoires in COVID-19. Study-level background: Collection of acute and convalescent COVID-19 samples took place in the United States, Italy and Spain.

Germline lookup yields CDR1 LNHDA and CDR2 SQIVND (reference sequence). Trimming shortened V by 8 bases and J by 5 bases, and 15 bases separated the two germline ends. This CDR3 contains 13 residues. Only in-frame clones appear in the TCRdb table, and some are missing; sequencing was by immunoSEQ multiplex PCR. This repertoire shows about 310,000 clones, about nine tenths found once; its top ten account for about 8.9%. The material sequenced was PBMCs or T cells enriched from blood (not recorded which). The receptor was isolated from a woman between 18 and 29 years old who had recovered from COVID-19. The genes are TRBV19 and TRBJ1-1, with a weak D call TRBD1 (6 bases). The CDR3 spells CASLAGDGTEAFF. The CDR3 DNA reads TGTGCCAGTCTAGCAGGGGATGGTACTGAAGCTTTCTTT.